The present TCR beta chain was sequenced within a study of blood T cell repertoires in COVID-19 (dated by TCRdb to the early 2020s). Regarding the research as a whole: Samples from collaborators originated in the United States, Italy and Spain and spanned both the acute and convalescent phases of COVID-19. The sample metadata nearly always contained a de-identified subject ID, COVID-19 status, age in years and sex. The repertoires were released in a freely available public database meant as a resource for research on the immune response to SARS-CoV-2. Where HLA class I and class II types were available, the types were taken from metadata supplied by the sample provider, not from assay-based typing. The samples were drawn from two sources: the first 160 participants of the ongoing ImmuneRACE study, and fewer than 1,500 subjects contributed by 6 global collaborators. The material from the prospective study consisted of cDNA or gDNA derived from T cells, B-cell-depleted T cells, or PBMCs. Subjects who had been exposed to COVID-19, were actively infected with it, or had recovered from it provided the deeply sampled blood TCRbeta repertoires that made up the dataset.

The study at large found these results: Clinical and demographic metadata were provided uncurated, with the amount varying by source and participant.

As encoded in the germline V gene (reference sequence), CDR1 is DFQATT while CDR2 is SNEGSKA. The CDR3 runs 11 amino acids, cysteine and phenylalanine included. The only DNA kept is the CDR3, 33 bases in frame from the first base. The junction carries 9 bases between V and J, which are trimmed by 5 bases and 10 bases respectively. TCRbeta CDR3 regions were amplified from genomic DNA by means of the immunoSEQ Assay, a bias-controlled multiplex PCR. The authors' pipeline ran thus. Within the assay, amplification of reference gene primers was used to estimate how many nucleated cells each sample contained. Sequence reads were collapsed and filtered to measure the absolute abundance of every unique TCRbeta CDR3 rearrangement. For each sample, productive Simpson clonality was calculated by taking the square root of Simpson's diversity index across productive rearrangements. Not all clones reach the TCRdb copy of this immuneACCESS table, which keeps in-frame sequences only. Checked studies attribute under half of the gap to unresolved V genes and leave the rest unexplained. That table gives V, J and clone size, and the DNA gave D and trimming. This sample comprises about 31,000 clones, roughly 88% of them detected only once. 7.9% of the sample goes to the ten largest clones.

At one collaborating source in Seattle, patients were enrolled during active infection and were followed longitudinally through the course of disease. Each collaborating institution followed its own protocols to collect whole blood in K2EDTA tubes. Collaborator samples were shipped for TCRbeta analysis as frozen whole blood, isolated PBMCs, or DNA extracted from either sample type. Remarks on this clone: Its specific antigen is unknown. Base qualities are not provided; no much larger clone lies one nucleotide away.

The chain uses TRBV20-1 and TRBJ1-6; the D gene lacks a confident call. This receptor was taken from a man aged 55 to 70 with COVID-19, enrolled during active disease. The sample comprised peripheral blood. DNA sequence: TGCAGTGCTTCTATGGGCTCACCCCTCCACTTT. Its amino acids are CSASMGSPLHF.